Following are 6 T cell receptor beta chains from one sample sequenced in a study of tumor and adjacent non-tumor tissue in lung cancer. RNA was extracted from bulk tissue without any cell sorting. Three rounds of nested PCR, following a modified ARM-PCR protocol, produced the TCRbeta library. Each CDR3 protein gets one entry after TCRdb re-called the multiplex PCR reads with MiXCR. The table shows about 110,000 distinct CDR3 sequences, with approximately 82% occurring only once. The sample consisted of lung tumor tissue. These receptors came from a woman aged 55-70 years with non-small cell lung cancer.

Comment on this clonotype: A much larger clone lies a single base off, so this may be a read error. DNA for the CDR3: TGCAGTGCTAGAGCCCCGAGGGAGACCCAGTACTTC. Its protein is CSARAPRETQYF. The chain is built from TRBV20-1 and TRBJ2-5; D unresolved. Trimming removed 1 base from V and 5 bases from J, with 8 bases in between. CDR1 DFQATT and CDR2 SNEGSKA come from the germline V gene (reference sequence). The CDR3 runs to 12 residues.

Note on this clonotype: Just one base apart from a much larger clone, this may be a read error. The CDR3 region is CASSEELGTNYNEQFF. CDR3 coding DNA: TGTGCCAGCAGCGAGGAGCTGGGGACTAACTACAATGAGCAGTTCTTC. The chain links TRBV5-6 to TRBJ2-1; 7 bases map to TRBD2. The length of the CDR3 is 16 residues. Germline loops: CDR1 SGHDT, CDR2 YYEEEE. V shed 4 bases, J shed 3 bases, and the junction held 10 bases outside the gene matches.

This clonotype was found a few times. One junction end does not reproduce the germline sequence, and a read error may be involved. The J gene is TRBJ1-1, the V gene TRBV11-3, with D possibly matching TRBD1 (5 bases). Germline values: CDR1 SGHNT, CDR2 YENEEA. The CDR3 sequence is 16 residues long. The CDR3: CASSPRDGHLRTEACF. The CDR3 coding sequence is TGTGCCAGCAGCCCCCGGGACGGACATTTGAGAACTGAAGCTTGCTTT.

The table lists this clonotype with a count of one. With a much larger clone just one base away, this may be a read error. J is TRBJ1-5 and V is TRBV10-3; 8 bases line up with TRBD1. Germline V gives CDR1 ENHRY, CDR2 SYGVKD. This CDR3 spans 16 amino acids. DNA for the CDR3: TGTGCCATCATTGAGTTTATGGGACAGGTGTATCAGCCCCAGCATTTT. Its translation: CAIIEFMGQVYQPQHF.

This clonotype was counted a single time. The chain recombines TRBV7-8 with TRBJ1-6, with unresolved D. The germline gives CDR1 SGHVS, CDR2 FQNEAQ. Trimming left V 10 bases short and J 7 bases short, with 20 bases between. The CDR3 has 15 residues. CDR3 bases: TGTGCCAACAGTTTATCCAACCTAGGGAATTCACCCCTCCACTTT. This encodes CANSLSNLGNSPLHF.

This clonotype was detected only a few times. One base away lies a much larger clone, so this may be a sequencing read error. No conserved phenylalanine or tryptophan is present at the end of the CDR3, so a read error is the likely explanation. The chain combines TRBV7-9 with TRBJ2-3, with TRBD2 matching over 10 bases. Germline assignment: CDR1 SEHNR and CDR2 FQNEAQ (reference sequence). The CDR3 has 17 residues. Trimming removed 3 bases from V and 2 bases from J; junction bases left unmatched: 8. In DNA form, the CDR3 reads TGTGCCAGCAGCTTGTCGAGGACTAGCGGACACACAGATACGCAGTATATT. It specifies CASSLSRTSGHTDTQYI.